A single sample is the source of the 19 T cell receptor beta chains below, sequenced in a study of shared clonotypes between healthy human individuals. Assay used: immunoSEQ multiplex PCR; TCRdb lists only in-frame clones, some missing. In the table there are roughly 300,000 clones, roughly 84% of which are singletons. Sample: memory CD8+ T cells sorted from blood. Subset meaning: CD45RO+ cells pooled with CCR7-negative TemRA cells. The receptors were sampled from a man between 18 and 29 years old in good health.

In the case of this clone: This may arise from a read error, as a much more abundant clone is one base away. The V call is TRBV27, the J call TRBJ2-2; D gene ambiguous. V shed 6 bases and J shed 3 bases, with 5 bases lying between them. Looked up from germline, CDR1 is MNHEY and CDR2 is SMNVEV (reference sequence). The CDR3 spans 12 residues. CDR3 residues: CASRFYTGELFF. The CDR3, as DNA: TGTGCCAGCAGATTTTACACCGGGGAGCTGTTTTTT.

The V and J genes are TRBV25-1 and TRBJ1-3, with unresolved D. The CDR3 totals 12 residues. V lost 1 base and J lost 6, with 4 bases in between. Germline-derived CDR1 and CDR2 are MGHDK and SYGVNS. Here the CDR3 reads CASSESLNTIYF. CDR3 nucleotides: TGTGCCAGCAGTGAATCCTTAAACACCATATATTTT.

The V call is TRBV7-9, the J call TRBJ1-1; 10 bases line up with TRBD1. The CDR3 loop spans 16 amino acids. Unmatched junction bases numbered 10, after V lost 5 bases and J lost 4 bases. From germline, CDR1 is SEHNR and CDR2 FQNEAQ (reference sequence). The CDR3 loop reads CASSETGTGVRTEAFF. The CDR3 region has the DNA TGTGCCAGCAGCGAGACCGGGACAGGGGTTCGCACTGAAGCTTTCTTT.

This rearrangement joins TRBV7-2 to TRBJ2-2, with 8 bases lining up with TRBD1. The CDR3 sequence is 18 residues long. V lost 5 bases and J lost 8; bases outside the gene matches: 19. Germline V gene data show CDR1 as SGHTA and CDR2 as FQGNSA. Here the CDR3 DNA reads TGTGCCAGCAGCCTACAAAACCTGGACAGGGAGAATCGTGGGGAGCTGTTTTTT. Residues: CASSLQNLDRENRGELFF.

The chain carries TRBV10-3 and TRBJ1-1; perhaps TRBD1 as D (6 bases). This CDR3 has 13 amino acids. CDR1 is ENHRY, CDR2 SYGVKD, per germline. With 5 bases removed from V and 7 bases from J, the gap between germline ends came to 14 bases. This chain's CDR3 is CAISRRGRGEAFF. The CDR3 coding sequence is TGTGCCATCAGTCGCAGGGGCCGCGGTGAAGCTTTCTTT.

As DNA, the CDR3 is TGTGCCAGCAGTGAACTAGCTTGGGATACGCAGTATTTT. Residues: CASSELAWDTQYF. The chain combines TRBV25-1 with TRBJ2-3; tentatively, D is TRBD2 (5 bases). V was shortened by 2 bases and J by 6 bases, with 9 bases between the two germline ends. The CDR3 runs 13 residues. Germline assignment: CDR1 MGHDK and CDR2 SYGVNS.

This sequence joins TRBV28 and TRBJ1-6; D is possibly TRBD1 (6 bases). Trimming removed 2 bases at V and 5 bases at J, with 13 bases between. The CDR3 runs to 16 residues. The germline V gene encodes CDR1 MDHEN and CDR2 SYDVKM. The DNA for the CDR3 is TGTGCCAGCAGTTTAAACAGGGACCTCGATAATTCACCCCTCCACTTT. Translating it yields CASSLNRDLDNSPLHF.

This chain connects TRBV4-3 to TRBJ2-1; 7 bases line up with TRBD1. Unmatched junction bases numbered 12, after V lost 2 bases and J lost 2 bases. The CDR3 has 18 amino acids. Germline CDR1 is LGHNA and CDR2 is YSLEER. CDR3 residues: CASSQQRTGQPPYNEQFF. CDR3 coding DNA: TGCGCCAGCAGCCAACAACGGACAGGCCAGCCTCCCTACAATGAGCAGTTCTTC.

This chain uses TRBV5-1 with TRBJ2-1; TRBD1 might be the D (6 bases). The CDR3 has 15 residues. Germline V lookup: CDR1 SGHRS, CDR2 YFSETQ. Trimming stripped 4 bases from V and 3 bases from J, with 14 bases between. The CDR3 region has the DNA TGCGCCAGCAGCCAGGACAGTCCAAACTACAATGAGCAGTTCTTC. Protein product: CASSQDSPNYNEQFF.

The chain carries TRBV7-9 and TRBJ1-2; TRBD1 is a possible D gene (5 bases). V lost 7 bases, J lost 3 bases, and 27 bases lay in between. Germline CDR1 reads SEHNR; CDR2 reads FQNEAQ (reference sequence). The CDR3 is made up of 18 amino acids. The CDR3 DNA reads TGTGCCAGCACCCGACCCCCAAGGGGCCCCCATCCCTACTATGGCTACACCTTC. Residues: CASTRPPRGPHPYYGYTF.

This clone was recorded many times. V gene TRBV6-5 combines with J gene TRBJ2-1, with D tentatively TRBD1 or TRBD2 (5 bases each). The CDR3 runs to 14 residues. Trimming stripped 2 bases from V and 9 bases from J, with 14 bases between. Germline V gene lookup returns CDR1 MNHEY and CDR2 SVGAGI. DNA for the CDR3: TGTGCCAGCAGTTACGGGACCGGGGTTATTGAGCAGTTCTTC. It codes for CASSYGTGVIEQFF.

The rearrangement joins TRBV27 to TRBJ1-1; D perhaps matches TRBD1 (5 bases). V was shortened by 5 bases and J by 9 bases, with 16 bases between the two germline ends. Germline V gives CDR1 MNHEY, CDR2 SMNVEV (reference sequence). The CDR3 has 13 amino acids. The chain's CDR3 is CASSRGETVKAFF. CDR3 nucleotides: TGTGCCAGCAGTAGAGGGGAGACAGTAAAAGCTTTCTTT.

V usage is TRBV27 and J usage is TRBJ2-1, with D uncertain. Trimming took off 8 bases at V and 0 bases at J, with 11 bases between the two ends. The CDR3 extends over 14 amino acids. Germline CDR1 reads MNHEY; CDR2 reads SMNVEV (reference sequence). CDR3 bases: TGTGCCAGCCTCCCCAGCAGCTCCTACAATGAGCAGTTCTTC. Its translation is CASLPSSSYNEQFF.

The CDR3 sequence is CASSLEHEAFF. CDR3 coding DNA: TGCGCCAGCAGCTTGGAACATGAAGCTTTCTTT. This chain links TRBV5-1 with TRBJ1-1; D is unresolved. Germline-derived CDR1 and CDR2 are SGHRS and YFSETQ. The ends were cut back, 0 bases at V and 7 bases at J, with 4 bases in the middle. The CDR3 has 11 residues.

The chain combines TRBV2 with TRBJ1-2; TRBD1 might be the D (6 bases). Germline V gene lookup returns CDR1 SNHLY and CDR2 FYNNEI. The V end lost 7 bases, the J end lost 4 bases, and 10 bases lay between the germline ends. The CDR3 is 12 residues long. The CDR3 here is CASTGQGYGYTF. The CDR3 nucleotides read TGTGCCAGCACGGGACAAGGCTATGGCTACACCTTC.

The chain uses TRBV5-6 and TRBJ2-1; 8 bases are a match to TRBD1. V was clipped by 4 bases and J by 5 bases; unmatched bases: 5. This CDR3 is built from 14 residues. Germline lookup yields CDR1 SGHDT and CDR2 YYEEEE. CDR3 residues: CASSRTGFDNEQFF. Here the CDR3 DNA reads TGTGCCAGCAGCCGGACAGGGTTCGACAATGAGCAGTTCTTC.

The rearrangement uses TRBV10-3 and TRBJ1-1; 10 bases align to TRBD1. Germline V gene data show CDR1 as ENHRY and CDR2 as SYGVKD. The V segment lost 0 bases and the J segment 3 bases; nucleotides outside the gene matches: 13. The CDR3 is 19 amino acids. This CDR3 reads CAISESISGTGALYTEAFF. Written as DNA, the CDR3 is TGTGCCATCAGTGAGTCGATATCCGGGACAGGGGCCTTATACACTGAAGCTTTCTTT.

J is TRBJ2-5 and V is TRBV27; no reliable D call. There are 15 residues in the CDR3. V lost 7 bases to trimming and J lost 2 bases, with 17 bases between them. Germline V gives CDR1 MNHEY, CDR2 SMNVEV (reference sequence). CDR3 region: CASTQKLGPQETQYF. The CDR3 nucleotides read TGTGCCAGCACCCAAAAATTAGGGCCTCAAGAGACCCAGTACTTC.

The gene calls are TRBV27 and TRBJ1-6, with a possible D match to TRBD1 (5 bases). V was trimmed by 2 bases and J by 10 bases, leaving 15 bases between them. CDR1 is MNHEY, CDR2 SMNVEV, per germline (reference sequence). This CDR3 contains 15 residues. In DNA, the CDR3 is TGTGCCAGCAGTTTAGTTGGGGCGGTACGGTCACCCCTCCACTTT. Protein product: CASSLVGAVRSPLHF.